This TCR beta chain came from a study of T cell repertoires in cytomegalovirus infection. Whole-study context: A matching HLA type, together with CMV infection, was signaled by public TCR beta signatures. Study results and limitations: What dominated the ex vivo response were HLA-C-restricted CMV-specific TCR beta clonotypes. Carriage of CMV together with the relevant HLA was identifiable through cumulative public TCR beta family frequency.

CDR3 size: 18 residues. In germline, CDR1 is DFQATT, CDR2 SNEGSKA (reference sequence). V was pared by 0 bases and J by 8 bases, with 18 bases of the junction left unmatched. A single record per CDR3 protein comes from TCRdb applying MiXCR to the reads. The repertoire consists of some 160,000 distinct CDR3 sequences, with 15% to 20% occurring once and the leading ten covering 18%. This clonotype appeared a few times. Its antigen is undetermined. This TCR was sampled from a human donor in good health (CMV status not recorded). Some clones in this sample may be carry-over from other donors' samples. Sequencing was performed on CD8+ T cells from PBMCs. The chain carries TRBV20-1 and TRBJ2-1; 8 bases align to TRBD2. For the CDR3, the DNA is TGCAGTGCTAGAGATCAAATCAGGAGCGGGAGAGGTGAGGATGAGCAGTTCTTC. Protein product: CSARDQIRSGRGEDEQFF.